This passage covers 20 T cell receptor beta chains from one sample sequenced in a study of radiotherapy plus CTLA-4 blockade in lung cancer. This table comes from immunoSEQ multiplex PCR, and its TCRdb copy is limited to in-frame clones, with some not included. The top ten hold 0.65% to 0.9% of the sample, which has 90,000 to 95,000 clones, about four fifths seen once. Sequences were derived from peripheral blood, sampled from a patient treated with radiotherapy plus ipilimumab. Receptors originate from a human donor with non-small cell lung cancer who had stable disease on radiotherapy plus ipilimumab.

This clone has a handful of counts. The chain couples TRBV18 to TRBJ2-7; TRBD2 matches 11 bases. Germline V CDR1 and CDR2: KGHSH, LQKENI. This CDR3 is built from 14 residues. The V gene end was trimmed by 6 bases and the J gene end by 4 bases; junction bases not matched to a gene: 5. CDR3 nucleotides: TGTGCCAGCTCGCGCGGGACTAGCGGATACGAGCAGTACTTC. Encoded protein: CASSRGTSGYEQYF. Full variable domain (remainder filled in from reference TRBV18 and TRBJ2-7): NAGVMQNPRHLVRRRGQEARLRCSPMKGHSHVYWYRQLPEEGLKFMVYLQKENIIDESGMPKERFSAEFPKEGPSILRIQQVVRGDSAAYFCASSRGTSGYEQYFGPGTRLTVT.

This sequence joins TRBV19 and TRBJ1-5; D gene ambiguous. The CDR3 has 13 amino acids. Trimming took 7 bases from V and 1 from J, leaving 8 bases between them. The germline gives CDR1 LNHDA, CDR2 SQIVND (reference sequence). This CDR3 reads CASTWASNQPQHF. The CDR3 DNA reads TGTGCCAGTACATGGGCAAGCAATCAGCCCCAGCATTTT.

The CDR3 nucleotides are TGTGCCAGCAGCCAAGACGACAGCTCTGGGGCCAACGTCCTGACTTTC. This sequence encodes CASSQDDSSGANVLTF. J is TRBJ2-6 and V is TRBV4-2, with a possible D match to TRBD1 (5 bases). This CDR3 has 16 residues. The V gene lost 0 bases and the J gene lost 0 bases, with 6 bases spanning the gap. The germline V gene encodes CDR1 LGHNA and CDR2 YNFKEQ.

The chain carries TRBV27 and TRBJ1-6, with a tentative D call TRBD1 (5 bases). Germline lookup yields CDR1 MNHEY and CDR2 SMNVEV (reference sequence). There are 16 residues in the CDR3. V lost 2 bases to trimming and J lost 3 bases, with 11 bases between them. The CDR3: CASSLGQGIYNSPLHF. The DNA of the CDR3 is TGTGCCAGCAGTTTAGGGCAGGGAATCTATAATTCACCCCTCCACTTT.

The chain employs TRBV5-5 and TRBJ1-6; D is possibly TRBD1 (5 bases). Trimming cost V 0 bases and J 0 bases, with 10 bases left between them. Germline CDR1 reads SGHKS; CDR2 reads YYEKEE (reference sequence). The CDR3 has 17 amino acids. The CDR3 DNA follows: TGTGCCAGCAGCTTGGAGGCAGGGTTCTCCTATAATTCACCCCTCCACTTT. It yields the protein CASSLEAGFSYNSPLHF.

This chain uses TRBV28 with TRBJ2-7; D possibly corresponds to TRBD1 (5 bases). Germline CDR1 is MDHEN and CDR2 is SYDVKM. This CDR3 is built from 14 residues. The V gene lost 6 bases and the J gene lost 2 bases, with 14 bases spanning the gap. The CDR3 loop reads CASRSQTEPYEQYF. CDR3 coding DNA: TGTGCCAGCAGATCTCAGACAGAGCCCTACGAGCAGTACTTC.

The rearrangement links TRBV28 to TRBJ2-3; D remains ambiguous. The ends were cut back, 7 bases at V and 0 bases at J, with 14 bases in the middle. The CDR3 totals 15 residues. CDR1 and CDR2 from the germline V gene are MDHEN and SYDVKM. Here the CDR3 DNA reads TGTGCCAGCAACTACGGCCTGACTAGCACAGATACGCAGTATTTT. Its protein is CASNYGLTSTDTQYF.

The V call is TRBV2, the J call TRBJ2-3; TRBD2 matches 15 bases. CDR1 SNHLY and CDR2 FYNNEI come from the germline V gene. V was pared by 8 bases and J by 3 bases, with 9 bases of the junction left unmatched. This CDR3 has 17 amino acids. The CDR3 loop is CASRRTSGGAGTDTQYF. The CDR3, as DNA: TGTGCCAGCCGAAGGACTAGCGGGGGGGCCGGGACAGATACGCAGTATTTT.

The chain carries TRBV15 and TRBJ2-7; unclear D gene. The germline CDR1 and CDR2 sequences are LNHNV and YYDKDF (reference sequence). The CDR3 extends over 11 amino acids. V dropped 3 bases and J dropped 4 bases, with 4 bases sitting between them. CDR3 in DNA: TGTGCCACCAGCAGGGGTTACGAGCAGTACTTC. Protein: CATSRGYEQYF.

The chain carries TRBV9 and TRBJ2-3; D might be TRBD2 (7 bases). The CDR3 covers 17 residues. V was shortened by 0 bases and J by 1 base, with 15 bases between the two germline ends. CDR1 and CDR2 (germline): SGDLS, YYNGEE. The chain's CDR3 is CASSVVGGVGGTDTQYF. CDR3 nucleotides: TGTGCCAGCAGCGTAGTAGGGGGGGTAGGAGGCACAGATACGCAGTATTTT.

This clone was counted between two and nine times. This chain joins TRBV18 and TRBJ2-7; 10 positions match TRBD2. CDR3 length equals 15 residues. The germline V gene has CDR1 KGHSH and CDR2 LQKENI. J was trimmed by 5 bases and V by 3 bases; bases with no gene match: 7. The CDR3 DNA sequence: TGTGCCAGCTCACCGCGGATAGCGGGGGGAGACGAGCAGTACTTC. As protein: CASSPRIAGGDEQYF. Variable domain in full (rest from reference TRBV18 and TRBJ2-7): NAGVMQNPRHLVRRRGQEARLRCSPMKGHSHVYWYRQLPEEGLKFMVYLQKENIIDESGMPKERFSAEFPKEGPSILRIQQVVRGDSAAYFCASSPRIAGGDEQYFGPGTRLTVT.

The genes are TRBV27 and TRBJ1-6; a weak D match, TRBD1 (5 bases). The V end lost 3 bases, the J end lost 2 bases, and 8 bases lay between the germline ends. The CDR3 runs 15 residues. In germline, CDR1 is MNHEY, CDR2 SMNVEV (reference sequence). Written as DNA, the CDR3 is TGTGCCAGCAGTTTTGACAGAACCTATAATTCACCCCTCCACTTT. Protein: CASSFDRTYNSPLHF.

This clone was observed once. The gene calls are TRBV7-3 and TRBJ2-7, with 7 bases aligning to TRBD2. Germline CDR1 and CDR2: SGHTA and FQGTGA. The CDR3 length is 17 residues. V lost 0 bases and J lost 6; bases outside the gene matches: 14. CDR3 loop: CASSLTPSGGPLGEQYF. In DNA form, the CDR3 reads TGTGCCAGCAGCTTAACGCCGTCGGGAGGACCCTTGGGCGAGCAGTACTTC.

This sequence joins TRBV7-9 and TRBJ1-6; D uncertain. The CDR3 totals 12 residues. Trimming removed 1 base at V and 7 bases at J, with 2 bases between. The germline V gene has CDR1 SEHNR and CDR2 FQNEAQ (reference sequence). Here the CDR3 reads CASSLENSPLHF. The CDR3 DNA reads TGTGCCAGCAGCTTAGAGAATTCACCCCTCCACTTT.

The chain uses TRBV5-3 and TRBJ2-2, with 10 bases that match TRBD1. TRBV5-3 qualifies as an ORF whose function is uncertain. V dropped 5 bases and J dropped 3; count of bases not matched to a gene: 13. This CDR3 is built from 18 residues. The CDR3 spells CARSLPLPGQGYTGELFF. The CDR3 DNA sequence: TGTGCCAGAAGTTTACCACTCCCGGGACAGGGGTACACCGGGGAGCTGTTTTTT.

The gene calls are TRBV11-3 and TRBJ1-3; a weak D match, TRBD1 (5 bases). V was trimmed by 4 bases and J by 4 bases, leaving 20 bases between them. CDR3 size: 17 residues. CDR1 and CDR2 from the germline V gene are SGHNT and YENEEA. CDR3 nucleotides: TGTGCCAGCAGCTCATTTACGGGACGAAACGCAGGAAACACCATATATTTT. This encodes CASSSFTGRNAGNTIYF.

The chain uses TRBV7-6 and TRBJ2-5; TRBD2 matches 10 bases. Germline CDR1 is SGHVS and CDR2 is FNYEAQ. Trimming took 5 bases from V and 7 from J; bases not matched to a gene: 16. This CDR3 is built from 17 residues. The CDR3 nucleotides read TGTGCCAGCAGCCCGCAGGCGTGGCTAGCGGGAGTGGGGACCCAGTACTTC. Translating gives CASSPQAWLAGVGTQYF.

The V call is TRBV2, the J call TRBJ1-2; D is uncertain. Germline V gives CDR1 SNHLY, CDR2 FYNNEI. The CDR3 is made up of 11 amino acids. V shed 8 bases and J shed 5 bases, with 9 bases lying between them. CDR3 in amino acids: CASGQLYGYTF. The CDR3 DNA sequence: TGTGCCAGCGGGCAGCTTTATGGCTACACCTTC.

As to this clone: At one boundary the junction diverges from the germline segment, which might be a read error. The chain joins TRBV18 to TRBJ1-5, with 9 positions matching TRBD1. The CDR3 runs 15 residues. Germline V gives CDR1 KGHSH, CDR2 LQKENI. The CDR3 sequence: CASSQGTGWNQPQHF. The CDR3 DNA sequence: TGTGCCAGTTCACAGGGGACAGGGTGGAATCAGCCCCAGCATTTT.

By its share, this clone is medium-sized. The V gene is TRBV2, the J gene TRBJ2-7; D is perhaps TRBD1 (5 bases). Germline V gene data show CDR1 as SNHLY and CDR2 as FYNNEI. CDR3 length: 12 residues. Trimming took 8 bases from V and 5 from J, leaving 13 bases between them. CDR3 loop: CASGAQGDEQYF. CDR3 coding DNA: TGTGCCAGCGGTGCCCAGGGTGACGAGCAGTACTTC.